The 18 T cell receptor beta chains below were found in one sample sequenced in a study of graft-versus-host responses after intestinal transplantation. The antigens for these receptors are not known. The table came from immunoSEQ multiplex PCR; TCRdb's copy has only in-frame clones and leaves some out. The sample holds about 84,000 clones; 85% to 95% are singletons and the top ten take approximately 0.33%. The sequencing here drew on unstimulated CD4+ T cells sorted from spleen or lymph node cells, taken before transplant. The source of these receptors is a human donor who was the organ donor for an intestinal transplant.

As to this clone: The junction departs from the called germline gene at one end, perhaps through a read error. The rearrangement uses TRBV10-3 and TRBJ1-2; 7 bases map to TRBD1. Germline V gene data show CDR1 as ENHRY and CDR2 as SYGVKD. The CDR3 consists of 12 residues. CDR3: CAISESMDRLFF. CDR3 DNA: TGTGCCATCAGTGAGTCGATGGACAGGCTGTTCTTC.

This clone occurred once. The chain is built from TRBV5-4 and TRBJ2-3, with 10 bases fitting TRBD1. CDR1 is SGHNT, CDR2 YYREEE, per germline (reference sequence). This CDR3 has 16 residues. V dropped 4 bases and J dropped 4; count of bases not matched to a gene: 9. CDR3 DNA: TGTGCCAGCAGCATACCGGGACAGGGGAGGTCAGATACGCAGTATTTT. It yields the protein CASSIPGQGRSDTQYF.

This rearrangement joins TRBV5-1 to TRBJ1-2; 7 nucleotides align to TRBD1. Looked up from germline, CDR1 is SGHRS and CDR2 is YFSETQ. The CDR3 is made up of 11 amino acids. V trimming: 3 bases; J trimming: 10 bases; junction bases outside the gene matches: 3. DNA for the CDR3: TGCGCCAGCAGCTCGGGGACAGCCTACACCTTC. It specifies CASSSGTAYTF.

The chain combines TRBV6-5 with TRBJ1-3, with D unresolved. This CDR3 contains 13 residues. Germline CDR1 reads MNHEY; CDR2 reads SVGAGI. Trimming took 6 bases from V and 0 from J, leaving 6 bases between them. This CDR3 is CASRNNSGNTIYF. The CDR3 nucleotides read TGTGCCAGCAGAAACAACTCTGGAAACACCATATATTTT.

This clone was counted a few times. V is TRBV2 and J is TRBJ2-3, with TRBD2 matching over 7 bases. With 7 bases clipped from V and 6 bases from J, the junction kept 10 bases outside the gene matches. The germline CDR1 and CDR2 sequences are SNHLY and FYNNEI. This CDR3 spans 14 amino acids. CDR3 in DNA: TGTGCCAGCACTAGGAGGGAGGGCCGGGATACGCAGTATTTT. It yields the protein CASTRREGRDTQYF.

This chain connects TRBV27 to TRBJ2-1, with TRBD2 matching 9 bases. J was trimmed by 4 bases and V by 6 bases; bases with no gene match: 4. Looked up from germline, CDR1 is MNHEY and CDR2 is SMNVEV (reference sequence). CDR3 size: 14 residues. The CDR3 DNA is TGTGCCAGCAGGGGACTAGCTCAGTACAATGAGCAGTTCTTC. Protein product: CASRGLAQYNEQFF.

The chain links TRBV4-2 to TRBJ2-7, with TRBD2 matching 7 bases. Germline loops: CDR1 LGHNA, CDR2 YNFKEQ. This CDR3 contains 16 residues. V was clipped by 0 bases and J by 4 bases; unmatched bases: 9. This CDR3 is CASSQDRVVGGYEQYF. The CDR3 region has the DNA TGTGCCAGCAGCCAAGATCGGGTAGTGGGGGGGTACGAGCAGTACTTC.

The chain couples TRBV6-8 to TRBJ1-2, with a weak D call TRBD1 (5 bases). Germline assignment: CDR1 MNHGY and CDR2 SAAAGT. V was clipped by 11 bases and J by 0 bases, with 22 bases between them. The CDR3 extends over 16 amino acids. The CDR3 here is CAPGPEEQLANYGYTF. The CDR3 DNA sequence: TGTGCCCCAGGGCCGGAAGAACAGTTAGCTAACTATGGCTACACCTTC.

On this clone: A junction end diverges from the germline sequence, so it may reflect a read error. The chain couples TRBV28 to TRBJ2-4; 11 nucleotides line up with TRBD1. The CDR3 totals 16 residues. The germline gives CDR1 MDHEN, CDR2 SYDVKM. This CDR3 is CASSLYAGTGGYIQYF. The CDR3 coding sequence is TGTGCCAGCAGCTTATATGCCGGGACAGGGGGTTACATTCAGTACTTC.

This clone was found a few times. This chain links TRBV25-1 with TRBJ2-7, with a possible D match to TRBD1 (6 bases). V was shortened by 4 bases and J by 5 bases, with 12 bases between the two germline ends. Germline loops: CDR1 MGHDK, CDR2 SYGVNS. The CDR3 is 13 amino acids. This CDR3 reads CASSGTGLNEQYF. The CDR3 DNA follows: TGTGCCAGCAGTGGTACAGGGTTGAACGAGCAGTACTTC.

The J gene is TRBJ2-1, the V gene TRBV30, with D perhaps matching TRBD2 (6 bases). The CDR3 is 12 amino acids. The V and J ends lost 3 bases and 15 bases respectively, with 18 bases between them. CDR1 and CDR2 from the germline V gene are GTSNPN and SVGIG (reference sequence). CDR3 amino acids: CAWSVWRGGWFF. CDR3 DNA: TGTGCCTGGAGCGTCTGGCGGGGCGGGTGGTTCTTC.

The genes are TRBV2 and TRBJ1-2; D is uncertain. CDR1 SNHLY and CDR2 FYNNEI come from the germline V gene. The CDR3 covers 15 residues. Trimming took off 3 bases at V and 5 bases at J, with 16 bases between the two ends. The CDR3: CASSDRDGDGYGYTF. In DNA form, the CDR3 reads TGTGCCAGCAGTGATAGAGACGGGGATGGGTATGGCTACACCTTC.

The rearrangement joins TRBV11-3 to TRBJ2-1; D gene ambiguous. This CDR3 has 13 residues. In germline, CDR1 is SGHNT, CDR2 YENEEA. The ends were cut back, 7 bases at V and 3 bases at J, with 10 bases in the middle. The CDR3 loop is CASMSSIYNEQFF. The CDR3, as DNA: TGTGCCAGCATGTCCAGTATCTACAATGAGCAGTTCTTC.

The chain employs TRBV5-1 and TRBJ2-5; D remains unclear. Trimming left V 0 bases short and J 2 bases short, with 8 bases between. The CDR3 consists of 14 residues. Germline V gene data show CDR1 as SGHRS and CDR2 as YFSETQ. CDR3 in amino acids: CASSLEFQQETQYF. For the CDR3, the DNA is TGCGCCAGCAGCTTGGAGTTTCAGCAAGAGACCCAGTACTTC. The full variable domain, with the rest looked up from reference TRBV5-1 and TRBJ2-5, is KAGVTQTPRYLIKTRGQQVTLSCSPISGHRSVSWYQQTPGQGLQFLFEYFSETQRNKGNFPGRFSGRQFSNSRSEMNVSTLELGDSALYLCASSLEFQQETQYFGPGTRLLVL.

The rearrangement joins TRBV7-9 to TRBJ2-3; a possible D gene is TRBD2 (6 bases). Germline values: CDR1 SEHNR, CDR2 FQNEAQ (reference sequence). Trimming pared 3 bases from V and 1 base from J, leaving 8 bases between. CDR3 length equals 14 residues. The CDR3 loop reads CASSFWGGTDTQYF. CDR3 bases: TGTGCCAGCAGCTTTTGGGGGGGCACAGATACGCAGTATTTT.

The chain carries TRBV18 and TRBJ2-5; D gene unclear. The germline V and J ends were trimmed by 4 bases and 5 bases, with 11 bases remaining between them. Looked up from germline, CDR1 is KGHSH and CDR2 is LQKENI. This CDR3 region has 13 residues. The CDR3: CASSLGSWETQYF. CDR3 in DNA: TGTGCCAGCTCACTCGGGTCTTGGGAGACCCAGTACTTC.

This clone was found once. The gene calls are TRBV11-3 and TRBJ2-7; maybe TRBD1 (5 bases). Looked up from germline, CDR1 is SGHNT and CDR2 is YENEEA. CDR3 size: 15 residues. V lost 4 bases to trimming and J lost 2 bases, with 15 bases between them. The DNA of the CDR3 is TGTGCCAGCAGCTATGTAGGGGATCGGACCTACGAGCAGTACTTC. Translating it yields CASSYVGDRTYEQYF.

This clone was found once. The V gene is TRBV5-4, the J gene TRBJ1-2, with a possible D match to TRBD1 (6 bases). CDR1 is SGHNT, CDR2 YYREEE, per germline (reference sequence). This CDR3 spans 14 amino acids. Trimming shortened V by 4 bases and J by 6 bases, and 16 bases separated the two germline ends. The CDR3 DNA reads as TGTGCCAGCAGCCTCCTAGGGGGGGCGAATGGCTACACCTTC. Its translation is CASSLLGGANGYTF.